The rows below give T cell receptor beta chains drawn from one sample of a study of shared clonotypes between healthy human individuals. Produced via immunoSEQ multiplex PCR; TCRdb's table is partial and in-frame only. Of 2 million or so clones in the sample, about 95% are singletons; the top ten hold roughly 1%. The material sequenced was naive CD8+ T cells sorted from blood. The source of these receptors is a man in his late teens or twenties in good health. Both conserved end residues are part of each CDR3. The order of the fields is V gene, J gene, D gene, clone size, CDR3 protein, CDR3 DNA. D genes are given only for firm matches. Size is stated for part of the rows, as once, few or many counts, or as a class when the clone is expanded.

v_call: TRBV6-5; j_call: TRBJ2-2; d_call: .; clone_size: .; cdr3_aa: CASSYNKFAGELFF; cdr3_nt: TGTGCCAGCAGTTACAATAAGTTCGCCGGGGAGCTGTTTTTT
v_call: TRBV4-3; j_call: TRBJ2-5; d_call: .; clone_size: .; cdr3_aa: CASSQDVEETQYF; cdr3_nt: TGCGCCAGCAGCCAAGACGTTGAGGAGACCCAGTACTTC
v_call: TRBV2; j_call: TRBJ2-5; d_call: .; clone_size: .; cdr3_aa: CASSGRGLETQYF; cdr3_nt: TGTGCCAGCAGTGGGCGGGGATTAGAGACCCAGTACTTC
v_call: TRBV27; j_call: TRBJ2-7; d_call: .; clone_size: .; cdr3_aa: CASSFSSGSIIYEQYF; cdr3_nt: TGTGCCAGCAGTTTTTCCAGCGGATCCATCATCTACGAGCAGTACTTC
v_call: TRBV7-9; j_call: TRBJ2-6; d_call: TRBD2; clone_size: .; cdr3_aa: CASSKSGSPIGANVLTF; cdr3_nt: TGTGCCAGCAGCAAAAGCGGGAGCCCCATTGGGGCCAACGTCCTGACTTTC
v_call: TRBV13; j_call: TRBJ2-1; d_call: .; clone_size: .; cdr3_aa: CASSPVPPGVYNEQFF; cdr3_nt: TGTGCCAGCAGCCCTGTCCCTCCAGGGGTATACAATGAGCAGTTCTTC
v_call: TRBV7-6; j_call: TRBJ2-1; d_call: TRBD2; clone_size: .; cdr3_aa: CASSPDGEGLRNEQFF; cdr3_nt: TGTGCCAGCAGCCCCGATGGGGAGGGCCTGCGTAATGAGCAGTTCTTC
v_call: TRBV7-9; j_call: TRBJ2-6; d_call: .; clone_size: .; cdr3_aa: CASSLTLSGANVLTF; cdr3_nt: TGTGCCAGCAGCTTGACACTCTCTGGGGCCAACGTCCTGACTTTC
v_call: TRBV19; j_call: TRBJ2-7; d_call: TRBD1; clone_size: .; cdr3_aa: CASSMTGPTYEQYF; cdr3_nt: TGTGCCAGTAGTATGACAGGGCCCACCTACGAGCAGTACTTC
v_call: TRBV7-7; j_call: TRBJ2-7; d_call: .; clone_size: .; cdr3_aa: CASSLAASYEQYF; cdr3_nt: TGTGCTAGCAGCTTAGCCGCAAGCTACGAGCAGTACTTC
v_call: TRBV6-5; j_call: TRBJ2-7; d_call: .; clone_size: .; cdr3_aa: CASSYGSVEQYF; cdr3_nt: TGTGCCAGCAGTTACGGGTCGGTCGAGCAGTACTTC
v_call: TRBV9; j_call: TRBJ2-5; d_call: TRBD2; clone_size: .; cdr3_aa: CASSVSGGYQETQYF; cdr3_nt: TGTGCCAGCAGCGTTAGCGGGGGGTACCAAGAGACCCAGTACTTC
v_call: TRBV19; j_call: TRBJ1-6; d_call: .; clone_size: .; cdr3_aa: CASSYFDSPLHF; cdr3_nt: TGTGCCAGTTCTTATTTCGATTCACCCCTCCACTTT
v_call: TRBV6-5; j_call: TRBJ1-6; d_call: .; clone_size: few; cdr3_aa: CASSYSLGGSPLHF; cdr3_nt: TGTGCCAGCAGTTACTCGCTGGGGGGTTCACCCCTCCACTTT
v_call: TRBV7-2; j_call: TRBJ1-1; d_call: .; clone_size: .; cdr3_aa: CASSLAMGQGNTEAFF; cdr3_nt: TGTGCCAGCAGCTTAGCGATGGGGCAGGGGAACACTGAAGCTTTCTTT
v_call: TRBV4-3; j_call: TRBJ2-7; d_call: .; clone_size: once; cdr3_aa: CASSQELVAAGEQYF; cdr3_nt: TGCGCCAGCAGCCAAGAGTTGGTGGCTGCCGGGGAGCAGTACTTC
v_call: TRBV11-2; j_call: TRBJ2-7; d_call: .; clone_size: .; cdr3_aa: CASSRRGAEQYF; cdr3_nt: TGTGCCAGCAGTAGAAGGGGGGCCGAGCAGTACTTC
v_call: TRBV7-8; j_call: TRBJ2-7; d_call: .; clone_size: .; cdr3_aa: CASSRRGSYEQYF; cdr3_nt: TGTGCCAGCAGCCGGAGAGGTTCCTACGAGCAGTACTTC
v_call: TRBV7-6; j_call: TRBJ2-7; d_call: TRBD2; clone_size: .; cdr3_aa: CASSPAGGPHYEQYF; cdr3_nt: TGTGCCAGCAGCCCGGCGGGGGGCCCCCATTACGAGCAGTACTTC
v_call: TRBV4-1; j_call: TRBJ2-5; d_call: TRBD2; clone_size: .; cdr3_aa: CASSQPGTSEETQYF; cdr3_nt: TGCGCCAGCAGCCAGCCCGGGACTAGCGAAGAGACCCAGTACTTC
v_call: TRBV5-6; j_call: TRBJ1-6; d_call: .; clone_size: .; cdr3_aa: CASSRPGPEIDF; cdr3_nt: TGTGCCAGCAGCCGCCCGGGACCCGAAATTGACTTT
v_call: TRBV5-5; j_call: TRBJ2-7; d_call: .; clone_size: .; cdr3_aa: CASSFHGYEQYF; cdr3_nt: TGTGCCAGCAGCTTTCACGGCTACGAGCAGTACTTC
v_call: TRBV29-1; j_call: TRBJ2-2; d_call: TRBD1; clone_size: .; cdr3_aa: CSVDLGQGDTGELFF; cdr3_nt: TGCAGCGTTGATCTGGGACAGGGGGACACCGGGGAGCTGTTTTTT
v_call: TRBV27; j_call: TRBJ2-7; d_call: TRBD2; clone_size: .; cdr3_aa: CASSPLAGGRGEQYF; cdr3_nt: TGTGCCAGCAGTCCACTAGCGGGAGGCCGGGGGGAGCAGTACTTC
v_call: TRBV9; j_call: TRBJ2-1; d_call: .; clone_size: .; cdr3_aa: CASSVYGRGGDEQFF; cdr3_nt: TGTGCCAGCAGCGTATACGGGAGAGGGGGTGATGAGCAGTTCTTC
v_call: TRBV6-5; j_call: TRBJ2-1; d_call: TRBD2; clone_size: .; cdr3_aa: CASSQASGGYNEQFF; cdr3_nt: TGTGCCAGCAGCCAGGCTAGCGGGGGCTACAATGAGCAGTTCTTC
v_call: TRBV11-3; j_call: TRBJ2-3; d_call: TRBD1; clone_size: .; cdr3_aa: CASSTDRGADTQYF; cdr3_nt: TGTGCCAGCAGTACCGACAGGGGGGCAGATACGCAGTATTTT
v_call: TRBV4-2; j_call: TRBJ2-3; d_call: TRBD2; clone_size: .; cdr3_aa: CASSQDPVAGEMDTQYF; cdr3_nt: TGTGCCAGCAGCCAAGATCCGGTAGCGGGGGAGATGGATACGCAGTATTTT
v_call: TRBV27; j_call: TRBJ1-5; d_call: .; clone_size: .; cdr3_aa: CASSPLGAGPYQPQHF; cdr3_nt: TGTGCCAGCAGTCCTTTGGGTGCGGGCCCTTATCAGCCCCAGCATTTT
v_call: TRBV7-9; j_call: TRBJ1-2; d_call: .; clone_size: once; cdr3_aa: CASSLSPNYGYTF; cdr3_nt: TGTGCCAGCAGCTTATCGCCCAACTATGGCTACACCTTC
v_call: TRBV19; j_call: TRBJ1-1; d_call: .; clone_size: .; cdr3_aa: CASSIWVGQMNTEAFF; cdr3_nt: TGTGCCAGTAGTATATGGGTAGGGCAAATGAACACTGAAGCTTTCTTT
v_call: TRBV4-1; j_call: TRBJ2-2; d_call: TRBD1; clone_size: .; cdr3_aa: CASSQDEGAYFGELFF; cdr3_nt: TGCGCCAGCAGCCAAGATGAGGGGGCGTATTTCGGGGAGCTGTTTTTT
v_call: TRBV27; j_call: TRBJ2-1; d_call: .; clone_size: .; cdr3_aa: CATRAEFLSYNEQFF; cdr3_nt: TGTGCCACGAGGGCGGAATTCCTCTCCTACAATGAGCAGTTCTTC
v_call: TRBV6-1; j_call: TRBJ2-1; d_call: TRBD1; clone_size: .; cdr3_aa: CASNDRDNEQFF; cdr3_nt: TGTGCCAGCAATGACAGGGACAATGAGCAGTTCTTC
v_call: TRBV6-5; j_call: TRBJ2-7; d_call: TRBD2; clone_size: .; cdr3_aa: CASSYSAGGSYEQYF; cdr3_nt: TGTGCCAGCAGTTACTCTGCGGGAGGCTCCTACGAGCAGTACTTC
v_call: TRBV4-1; j_call: TRBJ2-1; d_call: .; clone_size: .; cdr3_aa: CASSPEGESSYNEQFF; cdr3_nt: TGCGCCAGCAGCCCAGAGGGAGAGAGCTCCTACAATGAGCAGTTCTTC
v_call: TRBV7-8; j_call: TRBJ2-7; d_call: TRBD2; clone_size: .; cdr3_aa: CASSSGDGERGAVYEQYF; cdr3_nt: TGTGCCAGCAGCTCTGGAGACGGGGAGCGGGGCGCGGTCTACGAGCAGTACTTC
v_call: TRBV18; j_call: TRBJ2-7; d_call: .; clone_size: .; cdr3_aa: CASSLLGGGRDEQYF; cdr3_nt: TGTGCCAGCTCACTCCTAGGTGGGGGACGGGACGAGCAGTACTTC
v_call: TRBV30; j_call: TRBJ2-1; d_call: TRBD1; clone_size: .; cdr3_aa: CAWSGGQGRNEQFF; cdr3_nt: TGTGCCTGGTCAGGGGGACAGGGCCGCAATGAGCAGTTCTTC
v_call: TRBV28; j_call: TRBJ2-7; d_call: TRBD1; clone_size: .; cdr3_aa: CASSLSTGAPYEQYF; cdr3_nt: TGTGCCAGCAGTTTATCCACAGGGGCTCCCTACGAGCAGTACTTC
v_call: TRBV5-1; j_call: TRBJ2-1; d_call: .; clone_size: .; cdr3_aa: CASSLDFSPGNEQFF; cdr3_nt: TGCGCCAGCAGCTTGGATTTCAGTCCCGGAAATGAGCAGTTCTTC
v_call: TRBV4-1; j_call: TRBJ2-7; d_call: .; clone_size: .; cdr3_aa: CASSSNSGHEQYF; cdr3_nt: TGCGCCAGCAGCTCGAATTCAGGTCACGAGCAGTACTTC
v_call: TRBV7-9; j_call: TRBJ2-7; d_call: .; clone_size: once; cdr3_aa: CASSLDSAIIEQYF; cdr3_nt: TGTGCCAGCAGCTTAGACAGCGCTATTATCGAGCAGTACTTC
v_call: TRBV19; j_call: TRBJ2-7; d_call: .; clone_size: once; cdr3_aa: CASSLDRAYEQYF; cdr3_nt: TGTGCCAGTAGTCTGGACAGAGCCTACGAGCAGTACTTC
v_call: TRBV28; j_call: TRBJ2-1; d_call: .; clone_size: .; cdr3_aa: CASSLSRHAYNEQFF; cdr3_nt: TGTGCCAGCAGTTTATCCAGACATGCCTACAATGAGCAGTTCTTC
v_call: TRBV5-4; j_call: TRBJ2-5; d_call: .; clone_size: .; cdr3_aa: CASHPEDQETQYF; cdr3_nt: TGTGCCAGCCACCCTGAGGACCAAGAGACCCAGTACTTC
v_call: TRBV1; j_call: TRBJ2-1; d_call: .; clone_size: .; cdr3_aa: CTSSPPAGLAGDEQFF; cdr3_nt: TGCACCAGCAGCCCGCCGGCGGGACTAGCGGGAGACGAGCAGTTCTTC
v_call: TRBV7-9; j_call: TRBJ1-4; d_call: TRBD1; clone_size: .; cdr3_aa: CASSGHRGSATNEKLFF; cdr3_nt: TGTGCCAGCAGCGGACACAGGGGGAGTGCAACTAATGAAAAACTGTTTTTT
v_call: TRBV5-1; j_call: TRBJ2-7; d_call: .; clone_size: .; cdr3_aa: CASSQGTSYEQYF; cdr3_nt: TGCGCCAGCAGCCAGGGGACTTCCTACGAGCAGTACTTC
v_call: TRBV7-6; j_call: TRBJ2-5; d_call: TRBD2; clone_size: .; cdr3_aa: CASQQVASGPTPPQYF; cdr3_nt: TGTGCCAGCCAGCAAGTGGCTAGCGGACCAACACCGCCCCAGTACTTC
v_call: TRBV5-6; j_call: TRBJ2-1; d_call: TRBD2; clone_size: .; cdr3_aa: CASSLGSGTSAYNEQFF; cdr3_nt: TGTGCCAGCAGCTTGGGGTCCGGGACTAGCGCCTACAATGAGCAGTTCTTC
v_call: TRBV4-1; j_call: TRBJ1-4; d_call: .; clone_size: .; cdr3_aa: CASAIRESNEKLFF; cdr3_nt: TGCGCCAGCGCGATCCGGGAGTCTAATGAAAAACTGTTTTTT
v_call: TRBV5-6; j_call: TRBJ2-7; d_call: .; clone_size: .; cdr3_aa: CASSLAGKSYEQYF; cdr3_nt: TGTGCCAGCAGCTTGGCCGGGAAGTCCTACGAGCAGTACTTC
v_call: TRBV4-3; j_call: TRBJ1-4; d_call: .; clone_size: .; cdr3_aa: CASSQGPASEKLFF; cdr3_nt: TGCGCCAGCAGCCAGGGGCCTGCCTCCGAAAAACTGTTTTTT
v_call: TRBV4-3; j_call: TRBJ1-4; d_call: .; clone_size: .; cdr3_aa: CASSPGLDNEKLFF; cdr3_nt: TGCGCCAGCAGTCCGGGACTCGATAATGAAAAACTGTTTTTT
v_call: TRBV18; j_call: TRBJ1-5; d_call: .; clone_size: .; cdr3_aa: CASSLPEQPQHF; cdr3_nt: TGTGCCAGCTCACTACCCGAACAGCCCCAGCATTTT
v_call: TRBV27; j_call: TRBJ1-2; d_call: .; clone_size: .; cdr3_aa: CASSISNYGYTF; cdr3_nt: TGTGCCAGCAGTATTTCTAACTATGGCTACACCTTC